This T cell receptor beta chain was recorded in a study of T cells in Graves' hyperthyroidism and ophthalmopathy. The investigators amplified TCR beta CDR3 regions from RNA transcripts. Initially, a first-round RT-PCR of the TCR CDR3 employed the HTBI primer set. TCRdb fed the multiplex PCR reads into MiXCR, producing one record per CDR3 protein. The data show approximately 430,000 distinct CDR3 sequences, around a sixth seen once. The length of the CDR3 is 12 residues. CDR1 is KGHDR and CDR2 is SFDVKD in the germline V gene. V was trimmed by 6 bases and J by 3 bases, leaving 5 bases between them. This clonotype was picked up many times.

The sample was blood. The clonotype originates from a woman aged 18-29 years with Graves' hyperthyroidism. The chain joins TRBV24-1 to TRBJ1-5; D unclear. The CDR3 reads CATSTPNQPQHF. The CDR3 region has the DNA TGTGCCACCAGTACGCCCAATCAGCCCCAGCATTTT.